The present T cell receptor beta chain was sequenced within a study of blood T cells in healthy people across ages. General study findings and limits: Relative to aged donors, long-lived donors carried more naive CD4+ cells and displayed higher diversity. Conclusively comparing naive with antigen-experienced cells was impossible with unsorted PBMCs.

There are many counts of this clonotype. The antigen is not known. For the second PCR, which ran for about 7 to 11 cycles, a sample-barcoded 5' primer and a J-beta primer mix were used. A 12-random-nucleotide template-switch adaptor tagged each cDNA molecule. Sequencing of every sample gave 2.5 million or more CDR3-containing paired-end reads. One entry per CDR3 protein results from TCRdb running MiXCR on the 5' RACE reads. The sample lists 1.5 million to 2 million distinct CDR3 sequences, under 30% seen once, with approximately 7.7% in the top ten. Sequencing used blood. The sequence was collected from a woman under 40 in good health.

The CDR3 region is CASSTNEKLFF. The CDR3 DNA is TGTGCCAGCAGTACTAATGAAAAACTGTTTTTT. The gene calls are TRBV12-3 or TRBV12-4 and TRBJ1-4; no clear D. CDR3 size: 11 residues. The ends were cut back, 5 bases at V and 2 bases at J, with 0 bases in the middle.